The T cell receptor beta chain described here comes from a study of identical twins. Study-level points and caveats: Twin-shared out-of-frame alpha sequences were enriched for low generation probability.

One entry per CDR3 protein results from TCRdb running MiXCR on the 5' RACE reads. The sample includes about 890,000 distinct CDR3 sequences, about 12% of them seen just once. This CDR3 region has 16 residues. Looked up from germline, CDR1 is MNHNS and CDR2 is SASEGT. With 8 bases removed from V and 2 bases from J, the gap between germline ends came to 18 bases. Comments on this clonotype: Its antigen remains unidentified.

The sample was also linked to a second study, of yellow fever vaccine responses in identical twins. That paper states: In identical twins, vaccine T cell responses appeared partly shared and partly individual.

Material for sequencing was PBMCs. The receptor was isolated from a woman between 18 and 29 years old in good health. The J gene is TRBJ1-4, the V gene TRBV6-1; D is perhaps TRBD1 (6 bases). The CDR3 nucleotides read TGTGCCAGCGCCCTAGGGGGGGCCAATACTAATGAAAAACTGTTTTTT. Amino acids: CASALGGANTNEKLFF.